The rows below give T cell receptor beta chains drawn from one sample of a study of shared clonotypes between healthy human individuals. The data were produced by immunoSEQ multiplex PCR, yet TCRdb's version contains in-frame clones alone and is incomplete. The sample includes 2,500,000 or so clones, around 93% of them seen just once. The sequencing sample was made of naive CD4+ T cells from PBMCs. These receptors were obtained from a young man in good health. Some clones in this sample may be carry-over from other donors' samples. CDR3s include the opening cysteine and the closing phenylalanine or tryptophan. The D gene is left open where the match is weak. A clone size is listed for some rows: how often the clone was seen (once, few, many), or a class if it is expanded.

V	J	D	size	length	CDR3	DNA
TRBV5-1	TRBJ1-2	.	.	16	CASTLGSWQGLYGYTF	TGCGCCAGCACCTTGGGGTCCTGGCAGGGGCTTTATGGCTACACCTTC
TRBV12-5	TRBJ1-1	.	.	13	CASALTGNTEAFF	TGTGCTAGTGCCTTGACAGGGAACACTGAAGCTTTCTTT
TRBV27	TRBJ2-1	.	.	15	CASEFPGHVDGEQFF	TGTGCCAGCGAATTTCCGGGACATGTGGATGGGGAGCAGTTCTTC
TRBV5-1	TRBJ2-1	TRBD2	.	16	CASSSGAGGPYNEQFF	TGCGCCAGCAGCTCAGGGGCGGGAGGGCCGTACAATGAGCAGTTCTTC
TRBV11-2	TRBJ2-3	.	.	19	CASSVLPPRDSGPTDTQYF	TGTGCCAGCAGCGTACTCCCACCGCGGGACAGCGGGCCCACAGATACGCAGTATTTT
TRBV6-1	TRBJ2-2	.	.	15	CASSEALRDTGELFF	TGTGCCAGCAGTGAAGCTCTCCGGGACACCGGGGAGCTGTTTTTT
TRBV28	TRBJ1-2	.	.	12	CASRANIYGYTF	TGTGCCAGCAGAGCGAATATCTATGGCTACACCTTC
TRBV7-3	TRBJ2-7	TRBD2	.	15	CASSPEAGGSNEQYF	TGTGCCAGCAGCCCCGAGGCGGGAGGGTCCAACGAGCAGTACTTC
TRBV7-6	TRBJ1-5	.	.	17	CASSPSDPRVDGQPQHF	TGTGCCAGCAGCCCATCTGATCCCAGGGTAGACGGTCAGCCCCAGCATTTT
TRBV5-1	TRBJ2-1	.	few	11	CASSMDSQQFF	TGCGCCAGCAGCATGGACAGCCAGCAGTTCTTC
TRBV18	TRBJ2-6	TRBD1	.	18	CASSPRRTGEAGANVLTF	TGTGCCAGCTCACCACGACGGACAGGGGAGGCTGGGGCCAACGTCCTGACTTTC
TRBV11-3	TRBJ2-7	.	.	17	CASSPTPRDLKHYEQYF	TGTGCCAGCAGCCCGACGCCGCGGGACCTAAAACACTACGAGCAGTACTTC
TRBV15	TRBJ1-1	.	.	13	CATGKAMNTEAFF	TGTGCCACTGGGAAGGCGATGAACACTGAAGCTTTCTTT
TRBV5-1	TRBJ2-7	TRBD2	.	17	CASSLVPSGVRTREQYF	TGCGCCAGCAGCTTGGTGCCTAGCGGAGTGAGGACTCGCGAGCAGTACTTC
TRBV5-5	TRBJ2-3	.	.	14	CASSLRREKDTQYF	TGTGCCAGCAGCTTGAGACGGGAGAAAGATACGCAGTATTTT
TRBV6-6	TRBJ2-7	.	.	16	CASSYSRQVGGYEQYF	TGTGCCAGCAGTTACTCGAGGCAGGTTGGGGGCTACGAGCAGTACTTC
TRBV28	TRBJ2-1	TRBD1	.	18	CAAPPGQGPQSSYNEQFF	TGTGCCGCGCCCCCGGGACAGGGGCCCCAGAGCTCCTACAATGAGCAGTTCTTC
TRBV5-4	TRBJ1-1	TRBD1	.	14	CASSSKTGETEAFF	TGTGCCAGCAGCTCAAAGACAGGGGAAACTGAAGCTTTCTTT
TRBV7-3	TRBJ2-1	TRBD2	.	13	CASSPGLAVEQFF	TGTGCCAGCAGCCCGGGGCTAGCGGTTGAGCAGTTCTTC
TRBV28	TRBJ2-3	TRBD2	.	17	CASSFFHSGRGSDTQYF	TGTGCCAGCAGTTTCTTCCATAGCGGGAGAGGCTCAGATACGCAGTATTTT
TRBV7-2	TRBJ1-2	.	.	13	CASSAEGIYGYTF	TGTGCCAGCAGCGCCGAAGGGATCTATGGCTACACCTTC
TRBV28	TRBJ2-7	.	.	12	CASRGTVYEQYF	TGTGCCAGCAGGGGGACGGTCTACGAGCAGTACTTC
TRBV18	TRBJ2-7	TRBD2	.	14	CASSTGAGGYEQYF	TGTGCCAGCTCAACCGGGGCCGGGGGGTACGAGCAGTACTTC
TRBV7-3	TRBJ2-3	.	.	17	CASSLASTNLVEDTQYF	TGTGCCAGCAGCTTAGCCTCGACCAATCTAGTAGAAGATACGCAGTATTTT
TRBV28	TRBJ2-5	TRBD2	.	16	CASSFPGGKYQETQYF	TGTGCCAGCAGTTTCCCGGGAGGAAAGTACCAAGAGACCCAGTACTTC
TRBV28	TRBJ1-1	.	.	15	CASSGGGSMNTEAFF	TGTGCCAGCAGTGGGGGGGGGTCTATGAACACTGAAGCTTTCTTT
TRBV7-9	TRBJ2-3	TRBD2	.	15	CASSLRGLAGDTQYF	TGTGCCAGCAGCTTGAGAGGACTAGCGGGGGATACGCAGTATTTT
TRBV4-3	TRBJ1-5	.	.	13	CASSQKADQPQHF	TGCGCCAGCAGCCAAAAAGCCGATCAGCCCCAGCATTTT
TRBV6-1	TRBJ2-5	.	.	13	CASSIGAWETQYF	TGTGCCAGCAGTATCGGAGCGTGGGAGACCCAGTACTTC
TRBV5-1	TRBJ2-7	.	.	15	CASSPRGFLSYEQYF	TGCGCCAGCAGCCCCAGGGGCTTCCTCTCCTACGAGCAGTACTTC
TRBV5-1	TRBJ1-1	.	.	15	CASSWTSGISAEAFF	TGCGCCAGCAGCTGGACCTCAGGGATTAGTGCTGAAGCTTTCTTT
TRBV7-2	TRBJ1-4	.	.	15	CASSSTGWENEKLFF	TGTGCCAGCAGCTCTACAGGGTGGGAAAATGAAAAACTGTTTTTT
TRBV4-2	TRBJ2-4	.	.	18	CASSQEGPEKLNENIQYF	TGTGCCAGCAGCCAAGAGGGGCCGGAAAAGCTTAACGAAAACATTCAGTACTTC
TRBV28	TRBJ1-1	TRBD1	.	14	CASSWGTVRTGAFF	TGTGCCAGCAGTTGGGGGACAGTCCGGACGGGAGCTTTCTTT
TRBV4-3	TRBJ2-7	TRBD2	.	18	CASSQDPRSAGGPVEQYF	TGCGCCAGCAGCCAAGATCCCCGTTCAGCGGGAGGGCCAGTCGAGCAGTACTTC
TRBV7-3	TRBJ2-1	TRBD2	.	16	CASSLTGLADYNEQFF	TGTGCCAGCAGCTTAACTGGACTAGCAGACTACAATGAGCAGTTCTTC
TRBV6-1	TRBJ2-1	TRBD2	.	15	CASRALAGGPREQFF	TGTGCCAGCAGGGCGCTAGCGGGAGGGCCCAGGGAGCAGTTCTTC
TRBV28	TRBJ2-7	.	.	16	CATRQGIAGDSYEQYF	TGTGCCACCCGACAGGGGATAGCGGGAGATTCCTACGAGCAGTACTTC
TRBV15	TRBJ2-1	TRBD2	.	14	CATSRRGTSNEQFF	TGTGCCACCAGCAGAAGAGGGACTAGCAATGAGCAGTTCTTC
TRBV6-1	TRBJ2-7	TRBD1	.	13	CASRTGGGYEQYF	TGTGCCAGCCGGACAGGGGGAGGCTACGAGCAGTACTTC
TRBV29-1	TRBJ2-5	.	.	14	CSVQLTGPGETQYF	TGCAGCGTCCAACTGACAGGCCCGGGGGAGACCCAGTACTTC
TRBV2	TRBJ1-5	.	few	14	CASRGQPFNQPQHF	TGTGCCAGCCGAGGACAGCCTTTCAATCAGCCCCAGCATTTT
TRBV14	TRBJ1-1	TRBD1	.	13	CASRGQVYAEAFF	TGTGCCAGCAGGGGACAGGTTTATGCTGAAGCTTTCTTT
TRBV5-4	TRBJ2-7	TRBD1	.	15	CASSLPGQRVGEQYF	TGTGCCAGCAGCTTACCGGGACAGAGGGTAGGCGAGCAGTACTTC
TRBV7-6	TRBJ2-1	TRBD2	.	17	CASSLVGTSGRAGEQFF	TGTGCCAGCAGCTTAGTGGGGACTAGCGGGAGGGCCGGGGAGCAGTTCTTC
TRBV19	TRBJ2-2	TRBD1	.	18	CASSFRQGAFASHGELFF	TGTGCCAGTAGTTTTAGACAGGGGGCGTTCGCATCCCACGGGGAGCTGTTTTTT
TRBV15	TRBJ1-2	TRBD1	.	15	CATRDRAPWDYGYTF	TGTGCCACCCGGGACAGGGCGCCTTGGGACTATGGCTACACCTTC
TRBV2	TRBJ2-4	.	.	10	CASKRSIQYF	TGTGCCAGCAAGCGGTCTATTCAGTACTTC
TRBV5-4	TRBJ2-7	TRBD1	.	15	CASSLKGGSPGEQYF	TGTGCCAGCAGCTTGAAAGGGGGCTCTCCGGGCGAGCAGTACTTC
TRBV28	TRBJ1-3	.	.	16	CASSFGSQGRANTIYF	TGTGCCAGCAGTTTCGGGAGCCAGGGCAGAGCAAACACCATATATTTT
TRBV7-8	TRBJ1-4	.	.	14	CASSLTKEDEKLFF	TGTGCCAGCAGCTTAACCAAGGAGGATGAAAAACTGTTTTTT
TRBV10-2	TRBJ2-7	TRBD1	.	15	CASSGPDRGFIEQYF	TGCGCCAGCAGTGGCCCCGACAGGGGTTTTATCGAGCAGTACTTC
TRBV28	TRBJ2-6	TRBD2	.	15	CASWSGGVGANVLTF	TGTGCCAGCTGGTCGGGGGGAGTCGGGGCCAACGTCCTGACTTTC
TRBV27	TRBJ1-4	TRBD1	.	15	CASSPRSGTVEKLFF	TGTGCCAGCAGTCCCCGATCCGGGACAGTCGAAAAACTGTTTTTT
TRBV14	TRBJ2-3	TRBD2	.	19	CASSQLKGASGRAWDTQYF	TGTGCCAGCAGCCAGCTGAAAGGAGCTAGCGGGAGGGCCTGGGATACGCAGTATTTT
TRBV5-1	TRBJ2-5	.	.	13	CASSLSGQETQYF	TGCGCCAGCAGCTTGAGTGGGCAAGAGACCCAGTACTTC
TRBV7-9	TRBJ2-7	.	.	14	CASSSPGRVYEQYF	TGTGCCAGCAGCTCTCCGGGACGCGTCTACGAGCAGTACTTC
TRBV9	TRBJ1-2	.	few	16	CASRPSPRTPEYGYTF	TGTGCCAGCAGACCGTCCCCCCGGACACCGGAGTATGGCTACACCTTC
TRBV5-4	TRBJ2-1	TRBD2	.	15	CASSRTSGSYNEQFF	TGTGCCAGCAGTCGGACTAGCGGGAGTTACAATGAGCAGTTCTTC
TRBV28	TRBJ1-5	TRBD1	once	15	CASSGHRGQGQPQHF	TGTGCCAGCAGTGGACACAGGGGGCAAGGTCAGCCCCAGCATTTT